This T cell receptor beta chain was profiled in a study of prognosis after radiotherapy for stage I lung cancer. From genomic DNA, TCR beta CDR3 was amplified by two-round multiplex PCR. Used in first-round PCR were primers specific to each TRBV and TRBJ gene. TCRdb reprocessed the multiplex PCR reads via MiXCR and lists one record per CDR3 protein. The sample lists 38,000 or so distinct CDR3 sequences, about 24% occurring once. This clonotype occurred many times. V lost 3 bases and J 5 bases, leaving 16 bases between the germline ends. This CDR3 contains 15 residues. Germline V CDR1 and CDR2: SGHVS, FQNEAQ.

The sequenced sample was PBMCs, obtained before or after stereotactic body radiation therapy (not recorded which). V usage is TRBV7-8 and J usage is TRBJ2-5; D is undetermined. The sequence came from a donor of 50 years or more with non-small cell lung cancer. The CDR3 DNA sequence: TGTGCCAGCAGCTTCGGAGACGCGGCTTCGGAGACCCAGTACTTC. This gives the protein CASSFGDAASETQYF.